This entry describes one T cell receptor beta chain. What it recognizes is unknown. The PCR had 60 Vbeta and 13 Jbeta primers. In the source study's methods: As a later analysis found, there were about 80 million unique TCR beta chains, of which some 9.9 million were shared. Produced via immunoSEQ multiplex PCR; TCRdb's table is partial and in-frame only. The V and J calls and the clone size are those of that table, but D and trimming were determined from the DNA. The listing contains about 160,000 clones. The length of the CDR3 is 16 residues. Trimming removed 4 bases from V and 1 base from J, with 16 bases in between. Germline CDR1 SGHDT, CDR2 YYEEEE. These data originate in a study of cytomegalovirus exposure and HLA in healthy donors. General study results and limits: Versus the approximately 700-donor mean, an Asian-associated ancestry cluster reportedly showed fewer N-insertions in a later analysis. It was reported that the classifier diagnosed cytomegalovirus status with high specificity and sensitivity in both the original and validation cohorts.

The gene calls are TRBV5-6 and TRBJ2-3, with D perhaps matching TRBD1 (5 bases). The TCR was taken from an older woman in good health and CMV-seronegative. Sequencing used PBMCs. In nucleotides, the CDR3 is TGTGCCAGCAGCCGACAGCTCCCTGGGGGCACAGATACGCAGTATTTT. It yields the protein CASSRQLPGGTDTQYF. The full variable domain, rest sourced from reference TRBV5-6 and TRBJ2-3, is DAGVTQSPTHLIKTRGQQVTLRCSPKSGHDTVSWYQQALGQGPQFIFQYYEEEERQRGNFPDRFSGHQFPNYSSELNVNALLLGDSALYLCASSRQLPGGTDTQYFGPGTRLTVL.